This T cell receptor beta chain was documented in a study of blood T cell repertoires in COVID-19. Study-level background: Specimens from acute and convalescent COVID-19 originated in the United States, Italy and Spain.

As processed by the authors: How many nucleated cells were present was estimated from reference gene primer amplification. Sequenced by immunoSEQ multiplex PCR; TCRdb stores in-frame clones only, minus some. V, J and clone size derive from that table, while D and trimming were established from the DNA sequence. Among 140,000 to 150,000 clones, 87% were seen once, and the ten largest hold 5.5% to 7.5%. Looked up from germline, CDR1 is MNHEY and CDR2 is SVGAGI. The CDR3 extends over 15 amino acids. V lost 6 bases to trimming and J lost 4 bases, with 16 bases between them. This sequence was found in a man at least 80 years old with acute or convalescent COVID-19. The chain links TRBV6-5 to TRBJ1-3, with no clear D. The specimen was peripheral blood. CDR3 protein: CASRHDGLAGNTIYF. CDR3 bases: TGTGCCAGCAGACATGACGGTCTAGCAGGAAACACCATATATTTT.